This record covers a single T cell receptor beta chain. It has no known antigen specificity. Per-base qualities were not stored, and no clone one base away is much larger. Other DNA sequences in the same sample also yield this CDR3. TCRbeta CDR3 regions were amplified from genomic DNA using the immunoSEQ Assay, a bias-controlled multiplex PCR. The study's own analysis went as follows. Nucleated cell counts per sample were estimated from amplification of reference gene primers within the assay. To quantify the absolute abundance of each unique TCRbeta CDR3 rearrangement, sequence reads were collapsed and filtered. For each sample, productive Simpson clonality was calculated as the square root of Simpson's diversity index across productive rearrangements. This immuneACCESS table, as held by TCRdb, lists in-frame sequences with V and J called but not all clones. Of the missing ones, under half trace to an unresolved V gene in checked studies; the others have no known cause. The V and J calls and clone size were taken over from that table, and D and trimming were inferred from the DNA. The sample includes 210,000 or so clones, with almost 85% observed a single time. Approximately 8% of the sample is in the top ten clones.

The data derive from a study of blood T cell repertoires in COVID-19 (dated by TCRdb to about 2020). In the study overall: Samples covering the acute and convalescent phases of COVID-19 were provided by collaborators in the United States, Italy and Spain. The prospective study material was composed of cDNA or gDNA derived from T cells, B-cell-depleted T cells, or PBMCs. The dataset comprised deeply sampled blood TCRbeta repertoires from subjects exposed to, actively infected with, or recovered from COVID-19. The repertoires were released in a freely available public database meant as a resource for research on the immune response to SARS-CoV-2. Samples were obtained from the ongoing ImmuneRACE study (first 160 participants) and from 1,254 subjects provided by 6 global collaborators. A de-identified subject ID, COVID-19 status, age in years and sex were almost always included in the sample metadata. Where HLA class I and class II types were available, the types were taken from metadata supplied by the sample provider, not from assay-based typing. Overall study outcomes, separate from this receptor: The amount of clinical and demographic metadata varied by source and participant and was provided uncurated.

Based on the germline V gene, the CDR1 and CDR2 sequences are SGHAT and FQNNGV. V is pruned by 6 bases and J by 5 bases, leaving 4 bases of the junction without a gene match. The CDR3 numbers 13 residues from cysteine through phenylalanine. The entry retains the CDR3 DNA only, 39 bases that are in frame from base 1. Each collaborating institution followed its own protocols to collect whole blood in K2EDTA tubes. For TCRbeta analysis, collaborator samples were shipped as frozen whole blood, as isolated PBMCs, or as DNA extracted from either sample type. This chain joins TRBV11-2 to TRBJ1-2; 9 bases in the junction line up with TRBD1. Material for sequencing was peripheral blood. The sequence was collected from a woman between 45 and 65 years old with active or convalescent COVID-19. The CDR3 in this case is CASSPGQGYGYTF. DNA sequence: TGTGCCAGCAGTCCCGGACAGGGGTATGGCTACACCTTC.